The rows below give T cell receptor beta chains drawn from one sample of a study of T cell repertoires in cytomegalovirus infection. The antigens of these receptors remain unknown. TCRdb fed the reads into MiXCR, producing one record per CDR3 protein. The sample carries about 770,000 distinct CDR3 sequences, roughly 28% recorded once. The sample here was cultured CD8+ T cells from PBMCs, taken from culture after CMV antigen stimulation. These receptors came from a human donor in good health (CMV status not recorded). Some clones in this sample may be carry-over from other donors' samples. The CDR3 runs from the conserved cysteine through the conserved F or W. A D gene is named only where the DNA matches it firmly. Only some rows state a clone size, as once, few, many or a class for expanded clones.

v_call	j_call	clone_size	d_call	cdr3_nt	cdr3_aa
TRBV9	TRBJ2-5	.	TRBD1	TGTGCCAGCAGCGTCCGGGACAGGGGGCGACAAGAGACCCAGTACTTC	CASSVRDRGRQETQYF
TRBV6-6	TRBJ1-1	few	.	TGTGCCAGCAGTTATCTGGACCCTAGGGAAACTGAAGCTTTCTTT	CASSYLDPRETEAFF
TRBV6-8	TRBJ2-2	.	.	TGTGCCAGCAGTTACATGGGGGCGGGGAAGTACACCGGGGAGCTGTTTTTT	CASSYMGAGKYTGELFF
TRBV6-8	TRBJ2-5	.	.	TGTGCCAGCGCTCTACGAGGGCTCGAGACCCAGTACTTC	CASALRGLETQYF
TRBV2	TRBJ1-6	.	.	TGTGCCAGCAGTGAAGCGGGGCACCGCCTCTATAATTCACCCCTCCACTTT	CASSEAGHRLYNSPLHF
TRBV13	TRBJ2-5	few	.	TGTGCCAGCAGCTGGCCAGGGGTGGAAGAGACCCAGTACTTC	CASSWPGVEETQYF
TRBV7-6	TRBJ2-3	many	TRBD2	TGTGCCAGCAGCCCTTACGGGGGGGCCCTCACAGATACGCAGTATTTT	CASSPYGGALTDTQYF
TRBV27	TRBJ2-3	.	TRBD2	TGTGCCAGCAGTTTGAATAAACTAGCGGGGGGCCCGGATACGCAGTATTTT	CASSLNKLAGGPDTQYF
TRBV20-1	TRBJ2-5	.	TRBD1	TGCAGTGCTACCAACGAGGGACAGGAAATCTGGCAGACCCAGTACTTC	CSATNEGQEIWQTQYF
TRBV20-1	TRBJ2-3	.	.	TGCAGTGCCCCTAGTGAAACCTACACAGATACGCAGTATTTT	CSAPSETYTDTQYF
TRBV5-1	TRBJ1-1	.	.	TGCGCCAGCAGCGCCAATAATAACAGGCTGGTGGACACTGAAGCTTTCTTT	CASSANNNRLVDTEAFF
TRBV24-1	TRBJ2-2	.	TRBD1	TGTGCCACCAGTGATTTCGGGGGCAGGGGGCTTACCGGGGAGCTGTTTTTT	CATSDFGGRGLTGELFF
TRBV6-1	TRBJ1-1	.	TRBD1	TGTGCCAGCACCCCGACAGGGCATACCGAAGCTTTCTTT	CASTPTGHTEAFF
TRBV4-3	TRBJ2-1	.	TRBD2	TGCGCCAGCAGCCCCGGACTAGCGGCAAATCCCGGGGATGAGCAGTTCTTC	CASSPGLAANPGDEQFF
TRBV7-6	TRBJ1-3	few	.	TGTGCCAGCAGCTCTCCCGGACCCCTACGGAGCACCATATATTTT	CASSSPGPLRSTIYF
TRBV27	TRBJ2-1	.	.	TGTGCCAGCAGTATCCTCACGGTAGGGAATGAGCAGTTCTTC	CASSILTVGNEQFF
TRBV24-1	TRBJ2-7	few	.	TGTGCCACCAGTGATTTGCAGAGGGCCTACGAGCAGTACTTC	CATSDLQRAYEQYF
TRBV6-8	TRBJ2-2	once	.	TGTGCCAGCAGTTACTACGCTGGGTCCCCGAACACCGGGGAGCTGTTTTTT	CASSYYAGSPNTGELFF
TRBV4-1	TRBJ1-2	.	.	TGCGCCAGCAGCCAAGACGGGGTAGCGGCAGTCTATGGCTACACCTTC	CASSQDGVAAVYGYTF
TRBV7-9	TRBJ2-2	few	.	TGTGCCAGCAGCTTAGATCACGGGGAGCTGTTTTTT	CASSLDHGELFF
TRBV7-9	TRBJ2-6	.	.	TGTGCCAACTGGGGGACCAGATCTAACTCTGGGGCCAACGTCCTGACTTTC	CANWGTRSNSGANVLTF
TRBV7-8	TRBJ1-1	.	TRBD1	TGTGCCAGCAGCTCCCCCGGGACAGGGGGCAGTGGGAACACTGAAGCTTTCTTT	CASSSPGTGGSGNTEAFF
TRBV27	TRBJ1-5	few	TRBD1	TGTGCCAGCAGTTCGTTACAGGGGGCCATTGGTCAGCCCCAGCATTTT	CASSSLQGAIGQPQHF
TRBV12-3/TRBV12-4	TRBJ1-5	.	TRBD1	TGTGCCAGCAGTTTAGAGGGGGCTGGGGTACGCAATCAGCCCCAGCATTTT	CASSLEGAGVRNQPQHF
TRBV29-1	TRBJ2-5	.	.	TGCAGCGTTGAATCGGACCCTTCGGGAGAGACCCAGTACTTC	CSVESDPSGETQYF
TRBV28	TRBJ2-1	.	TRBD1	TGTGCCAGCATTTCTCCGGGACAGGGGGACAATGAGCAGTTCTTC	CASISPGQGDNEQFF
TRBV7-9	TRBJ1-5	.	TRBD1	TGTGCCAGCAGCTTAGTCGGACAGGGGGCACCTGATCAGCCCCAGCATTTT	CASSLVGQGAPDQPQHF
TRBV7-9	TRBJ1-2	.	TRBD1	TGTGCCAGCAGCGCTTGGACAGGCGGCTACACCTTC	CASSAWTGGYTF
TRBV13	TRBJ1-2	.	.	TGTGCCAGCAGCGAGTTCGTCAGCAGGAATGGCTACACCTTC	CASSEFVSRNGYTF
TRBV12-3/TRBV12-4	TRBJ2-1	few	.	TGTGCCAGCACTTTGGACGGCAGCTCCTACAATGAGCAGTTCTTC	CASTLDGSSYNEQFF
TRBV12-3/TRBV12-4	TRBJ2-5	.	.	TGTGCCAGCTGGGGCCAGTACCAAGAGACCCAGTACTTC	CASWGQYQETQYF
TRBV7-9	TRBJ2-2	few	TRBD1	TGTGCCAGCAGCATCCGGGACAGGGGGACCGGGGAGCTGTTTTTT	CASSIRDRGTGELFF
TRBV7-9	TRBJ1-1	.	.	.	CASSPVLGDTEAFF
TRBV5-5	TRBJ2-4	.	.	TGTGCCAGCAGCTACGACAGGGGAGGGATTGGCATTCAGTACTTC	CASSYDRGGIGIQYF
TRBV5-4	TRBJ2-1	few	.	TGTGCCAGCAGCTTTTTGGGAGCGGGCGAATACAATGAGCAGTTCTTC	CASSFLGAGEYNEQFF
TRBV28	TRBJ1-5	few	.	TGTGCCAGCAGCTTATGGAAGTCCTTTAGCAATCAGCCCCAGCATTTT	CASSLWKSFSNQPQHF
TRBV4-1	TRBJ2-7	.	.	TGCGCCAGCAGCCTCCGACGGTCAAACGAGCAGTACTTC	CASSLRRSNEQYF
TRBV20-1	TRBJ1-3	few	.	TGCAGTGCAACAGGGAATTCTGGAAACACCATATATTTT	CSATGNSGNTIYF
TRBV12-3/TRBV12-4	TRBJ1-2	.	.	TGTGCCAGCAGCAGGGACTCAGGCTACACCTTC	CASSRDSGYTF
TRBV9	TRBJ1-1	.	.	TGTGCCAGCAGCGTAGGGGGTGGGGACCCGAGGGGCTTT	CASSVGGGDPRGF
TRBV7-6	TRBJ2-5	.	.	TGTGCCAGCAGCCCGGACAGTTACCAAGAGACCCAGTACTTC	CASSPDSYQETQYF
TRBV4-1	TRBJ1-4	.	.	TGCGCCAGCAGCCAAGATATGAGCCCATTTAGGGGCGAAAAACTGTTTTTT	CASSQDMSPFRGEKLFF
TRBV23-1	TRBJ1-1	.	.	TGCGCCAGCTCCGACAGGCTCTTAAATTTCCTCACTGCTTTCTTT	CASSDRLLNFLTAFF
TRBV6-6	TRBJ2-1	.	TRBD2	TGTGCCAGCAGTGGGCTAGCGGGGGGGCCGGGTGAGCAGTTCTTC	CASSGLAGGPGEQFF
TRBV4-1	TRBJ2-5	.	.	TGCGCCAGCAGCCTGCTCATGAGGGGGCAAGAGACCCAGTACTTC	CASSLLMRGQETQYF
TRBV4-3	TRBJ1-2	.	.	TGCGCCAGCAGCCAAGATCATTTTGGCTACACCTTC	CASSQDHFGYTF
TRBV12-3/TRBV12-4	TRBJ1-2	.	TRBD1	TGTGCCAGCTGTTCTTTTACCCCCACCATCCCGACAGGGCAGTATGGCTACACCTTC	CASCSFTPTIPTGQYGYTF
TRBV5-3	TRBJ2-2	.	.	TGTGCCAGCAGCTTGTTTGGAACTAACACCGGGGAGCTGTTTTTT	CASSLFGTNTGELFF
TRBV6-5	TRBJ1-2	once	.	TGTGCCAGCAGTTACGGCCTAGGAAAAGGACTTAACTATGGCTACACCTTC	CASSYGLGKGLNYGYTF
TRBV7-9	TRBJ2-7	.	TRBD1	TGTGCCACCACAGGAACAGGGGACGAGCAGTACTTC	CATTGTGDEQYF
TRBV25-1	TRBJ2-3	few	.	TGTGCCAGCCTATTGGGGTACACGCAGTATTTT	CASLLGYTQYF
TRBV6-5	TRBJ1-1	once	TRBD1	TGTGCCAGCAGTTACGACAGGGATTTCGGCACTGAAGCTTTCTTT	CASSYDRDFGTEAFF
TRBV6-5	TRBJ1-3	few	.	TGTGCCAGCAGTTACTCGGGTCTTAACGGAAACACCATATATTTT	CASSYSGLNGNTIYF
TRBV12-3/TRBV12-4	TRBJ1-2	few	.	TGTGCCAGCAGTTTCGGCGGCCGCTATGGCTACACCTTC	CASSFGGRYGYTF
TRBV7-2	TRBJ2-5	few	.	TGTGCCAGCAGCTTAGATCCGGGACTGCAAGAGACCCAGTACTTC	CASSLDPGLQETQYF
TRBV6-5	TRBJ2-1	few	TRBD1	TGTGCCAGCAGTTTCGACAGGGGGCGGGAGCAGTTCTTC	CASSFDRGREQFF
TRBV7-9	TRBJ1-3	.	.	TGTGCCAGCAGCCCCCTGAGCAACCACGACTCTGGAAACACCATATATTTT	CASSPLSNHDSGNTIYF
TRBV6-1	TRBJ2-5	.	.	TGTGCCAGCAGTTTAGACAGCTTCCAAGAGACCCAGTACTTC	CASSLDSFQETQYF
TRBV7-6	TRBJ2-2	few	.	TGTGCCAGCAGCTTAAAGGCCTACACCGGGGAGCTGTTTTTT	CASSLKAYTGELFF